Shown below are 27 T cell receptor beta chains from a single sample sequenced in a study of vaccination and CD4 T cells after COVID-19. The Oncomine TCR Beta short-read assay sequenced DNA from cultured CD4+ T cells. In TCRdb, the PCR reads were re-called with MiXCR into one record per CDR3 protein. The sample lists around 19,000 distinct CDR3 sequences, about 66% seen once, with about 3.7% in the top ten. Antigens for these TCRs are unknown. The sample's treatment: approximately nine-day PBMC culture with coronavirus spike peptide pools or control peptides (ViraFEST assay). The sequenced sample consisted of CD4+ T cells from blood, cultured in vitro. The receptors derive from a human donor who had recovered from COVID-19.

The rearrangement links TRBV5-1 to TRBJ1-1; D is unresolved. This CDR3 region has 13 residues. V was clipped by 1 base and J by 6 bases, with 10 bases between them. CDR1 and CDR2 (germline): SGHRS, YFSETQ. DNA of the CDR3: TGCGCCAGCAGCTTGTTGGGGTACCCTGAAGCTTTCTTT. As protein: CASSLLGYPEAFF.

The J gene is TRBJ2-1, the V gene TRBV7-9; no firm D call. Trimming took 5 bases from V and 7 from J, leaving 18 bases between them. The CDR3 runs to 15 residues. Germline values: CDR1 SEHNR, CDR2 FQNEAQ (reference sequence). The CDR3 is CASSPPTTLMNEQFF. The CDR3 bases are TGTGCCAGCAGCCCTCCAACGACTCTCATGAATGAGCAGTTCTTC.

J is TRBJ2-7 and V is TRBV6-2 or TRBV6-3, with TRBD1 matching over 7 bases. The end of the DNA aligns better with TRBJ2-5, so the J call may be wrong. CDR1 and CDR2 (germline): MNHEY, SVGEGT. CDR3 length: 13 amino acids. The CDR3: CASRLTGAETQYF. CDR3 in DNA: TGTGCCAGCAGACTCACAGGGGCGGAGACCCAGTACTTC.

The chain employs TRBV20-1 and TRBJ2-5; 9 bases match TRBD2. From germline, CDR1 is DFQATT and CDR2 SNEGSKA (reference sequence). CDR3 size: 15 residues. V was pared by 5 bases and J by 2 bases, with 9 bases of the junction left unmatched. The CDR3 DNA reads as TGCAGTGCTGGCGTATTCCTAGCGGGGCAAGAGACCCAGTACTTC. This gives the protein CSAGVFLAGQETQYF.

V is TRBV20-1 and J is TRBJ1-5; tentatively, D is TRBD1 (5 bases). Trimming shortened V by 1 base and J by 5 bases, and 12 bases separated the two germline ends. This CDR3 spans 14 amino acids. CDR1 and CDR2 (germline): DFQATT, SNEGSKA (reference sequence). CDR3 nucleotides: TGCAGTGCTAGAGGGGTTCAGGGCGATCAGCCCCAGCATTTT. It specifies CSARGVQGDQPQHF.

The chain employs TRBV6-2 or TRBV6-3 and TRBJ1-5, with 9 bases aligning to TRBD1. Germline CDR1 is MNHEY and CDR2 is SVGEGT. The ends lost 6 bases at V and 2 bases at J; junction bases unmatched: 8. CDR3 length: 16 amino acids. DNA for the CDR3: TGTGCCAGCAGGGGAAGACAGGGGGTCGGCAATCAGCCCCAGCATTTT. This codes for CASRGRQGVGNQPQHF.

The chain carries TRBV7-9 and TRBJ1-2; 11 bases map to TRBD1. V lost 8 bases, J lost 7 bases, and 9 bases stayed unmatched. Germline CDR1 and CDR2: SEHNR and FQNEAQ (reference sequence). The CDR3 totals 14 residues. CDR3 sequence reads: CASRWGQGEGGYTF. CDR3 sequence (DNA): TGTGCCAGCCGTTGGGGACAGGGGGAAGGTGGCTACACCTTC.

This clonotype was detected once. The genes are TRBV5-1 and TRBJ1-2; possibly TRBD1 for D (6 bases). V lost 4 bases, J lost 1 base, and 8 bases lay in between. The CDR3 has 13 amino acids. From germline, CDR1 is SGHRS and CDR2 YFSETQ. The chain's CDR3 is CASSQGNNYGYTF. In DNA form, the CDR3 reads TGCGCCAGCAGCCAGGGGAATAACTATGGCTACACCTTC.

CDR3 sequence: CSAGVMDTQYF. Here the CDR3 DNA reads TGCAGTGCTGGCGTTATGGATACGCAGTATTTT. The V and J genes are TRBV20-1 and TRBJ2-3; D is ambiguous. With 5 bases removed from V and 6 bases from J, the gap between germline ends came to 9 bases. Germline V gives CDR1 DFQATT, CDR2 SNEGSKA (reference sequence). This CDR3 spans 11 amino acids.

This sequence joins TRBV7-2 and TRBJ1-6; no clear D gene. This CDR3 is built from 13 residues. The V end was cut by 1 base, the J end by 9 bases, with 7 bases between. The germline V gene has CDR1 SGHTA and CDR2 FQGNSA. CDR3 region: CASSLGASSPLHF. DNA of the CDR3: TGTGCCAGCAGCTTAGGGGCTTCTTCACCCCTCCACTTT.

This chain uses TRBV7-2 with TRBJ2-2, with 8 nucleotides matching TRBD1. This CDR3 has 15 amino acids. Germline trimming cut 8 bases from V and 4 bases from J; bases unmatched to any gene: 9. Germline V CDR1 and CDR2: SGHTA, FQGNSA. The CDR3 nucleotides read TGTGCCAGCGGCCCGGGACAGGTGACCACCGGGGAGCTGTTTTTT. Protein product: CASGPGQVTTGELFF.

The J gene is TRBJ1-1, the V gene TRBV29-1; possibly TRBD1 for D (5 bases). The germline CDR1 and CDR2 sequences are SQVTM and ANQGSEA. This CDR3 comprises 12 residues. V shed 6 bases and J shed 11 bases, with 19 bases lying between them. CDR3 region: CSVSGTAAGAFF. CDR3 coding DNA: TGCAGCGTGTCAGGTACAGCCGCAGGGGCTTTCTTT.

J is TRBJ2-7 and V is TRBV5-4, with 8 positions matching TRBD1. V lost 4 bases to trimming and J lost 2 bases; unmatched junction nucleotides: 8. Germline loops: CDR1 SGHNT, CDR2 YYREEE (reference sequence). The CDR3 totals 15 residues. The CDR3 sequence: CASSTPTGDPYEQYF. The CDR3 DNA is TGTGCCAGCAGCACGCCGACAGGGGACCCCTACGAGCAGTACTTC. Looking up the rest from reference TRBV5-4 and TRBJ2-7 gives the full variable domain: ETGVTQSPTHLIKTRGQQVTLRCSSQSGHNTVSWYQQALGQGPQFIFQYYREEENGRGNFPPRFSGLQFPNYSSELNVNALELDDSALYLCASSTPTGDPYEQYFGPGTRLTVT.

V usage is TRBV30 and J usage is TRBJ1-2, with D possibly being TRBD1 (6 bases). The CDR3 runs to 12 residues. CDR1 and CDR2 (germline): GTSNPN, SVGIG (reference sequence). Trimming took 2 bases from V and 7 from J, leaving 11 bases between them. CDR3 residues: CAWSSGAGGYTF. In nucleotides, the CDR3 is TGTGCCTGGAGTTCAGGGGCGGGTGGCTACACCTTC.

The V gene is TRBV5-5, the J gene TRBJ1-1; D unclear. V lost 0 bases, J lost 0 bases, and 6 bases lay in between. Germline V gives CDR1 SGHKS, CDR2 YYEKEE (reference sequence). CDR3 length: 14 residues. For the CDR3, the DNA is TGTGCCAGCAGCTTGGTGCAGATGAACACTGAAGCTTTCTTT. It specifies CASSLVQMNTEAFF.

This chain uses TRBV6-2 or TRBV6-3 with TRBJ1-6, with D uncertain. Germline-derived CDR1 and CDR2 are MNHEY and SVGEGT. There are 12 residues in the CDR3. Trimming removed 6 bases from V and 6 bases from J, with 6 bases in between. The CDR3 spells CASRVTNSPLHF. DNA for the CDR3: TGTGCCAGCAGAGTTACTAATTCACCCCTCCACTTT.

J is TRBJ2-1 and V is TRBV5-1; 11 bases are shared with TRBD2. The CDR3 consists of 16 residues. Trimming took 3 bases from V and 1 from J; bases not matched to a gene: 3. From germline, CDR1 is SGHRS and CDR2 YFSETQ. CDR3 nucleotides: TGCGCCAGCAGCTCCTCTAGCGGGAGGTCCTACAATGAGCAGTTCTTC. Amino acids: CASSSSSGRSYNEQFF.

This chain links TRBV11-2 with TRBJ1-1; TRBD1 matches at 7 bases. Germline lookup yields CDR1 SGHAT and CDR2 FQNNGV. Trimming at V came to 2 bases and at J to 0 bases, leaving 6 bases not matched to a gene. The CDR3 covers 16 residues. CDR3 amino acids: CASSLKFGTVNTEAFF. For the CDR3, the DNA is TGTGCCAGCAGCTTAAAATTCGGGACAGTGAACACTGAAGCTTTCTTT.

The chain links TRBV21-1 to TRBJ2-7; the table gives TRBD1 as D, unverified against the DNA. TRBV21-1 is labeled a pseudogene. The CDR3 runs to 12 residues. CDR3 region: CASTHPTGAQYF. CDR3 DNA sequence: TGTGCCAGCACCCACCCCACGGGCGCGCAGTACTTC.

The chain has TRBV24-1 and TRBJ2-7, with 12 bases aligning to TRBD2. The length of the CDR3 is 16 residues. V shed 3 bases and J 4 bases; nucleotides not matched to a gene: 6. Germline CDR1 and CDR2: KGHDR and SFDVKD. The CDR3 coding sequence is TGTGCCACCAGTGATCGGTCGACTAGCGGGGGTTACGAGCAGTACTTC. It specifies CATSDRSTSGGYEQYF.

The rearrangement joins TRBV7-2 to TRBJ2-3; tentative D call: TRBD2 (6 bases). The V end lost 0 bases, the J end lost 7 bases, and 11 bases lay between the germline ends. The CDR3 is made up of 14 amino acids. In germline, CDR1 is SGHTA, CDR2 FQGNSA. The CDR3 region has the DNA TGTGCCAGCAGCTTAGCTCTAGCGTCAAATACGCAGTATTTT. This gives the protein CASSLALASNTQYF. Together with reference TRBV7-2 and TRBJ2-3, the CDR3 gives the full variable domain: GAGVSQSPSNKVTEKGKDVELRCDPISGHTALYWYRQSLGQGLEFLIYFQGNSAPDKSGLPSDRFSAERTGGSVSTLTIQRTQQEDSAVYLCASSLALASNTQYFGPGTRLTVL.

In this sample, this clonotype turned up once. This sequence joins TRBV20-1 and TRBJ2-7; a weak D match, TRBD1 (6 bases). Germline assignment: CDR1 DFQATT and CDR2 SNEGSKA (reference sequence). Between the trimmed V and J ends, which lost 6 bases and 2 bases, there was a span of 14 bases. This CDR3 spans 13 amino acids. The CDR3, as DNA: TGCAGTGCCCCAGGACAGTTCACCTACGAGCAGTACTTC. Amino acids: CSAPGQFTYEQYF.

The gene calls are TRBV20-1 and TRBJ1-1; possibly TRBD1 for D (6 bases). Trimming cost V 0 bases and J 0 bases, with 14 bases left between them. Germline CDR1 reads DFQATT; CDR2 reads SNEGSKA (reference sequence). The CDR3 is 16 residues long. The CDR3 here is CSARDSRGTLNTEAFF. The CDR3, as DNA: TGCAGTGCTAGAGATAGTAGGGGGACACTGAACACTGAAGCTTTCTTT.

The chain is built from TRBV7-2 and TRBJ2-7, with TRBD2 matching 11 bases. Germline loops: CDR1 SGHTA, CDR2 FQGNSA. The CDR3 runs 16 residues. Trimming took 3 bases from V and 6 from J; bases not matched to a gene: 10. The CDR3 spells CASSFLAGGRLGEQYF. The CDR3 DNA reads TGTGCCAGCAGCTTTCTAGCGGGGGGCCGCTTGGGCGAGCAGTACTTC.

The V call is TRBV18, the J call TRBJ1-1; no firm D call. In germline, CDR1 is KGHSH, CDR2 LQKENI. This CDR3 region has 17 residues. V shed 3 bases and J shed 0 bases, with 17 bases lying between them. The CDR3 nucleotides read TGTGCCAGCTCACCCAAAGGAGATCAGGTCATGAACACTGAAGCTTTCTTT. Translated: CASSPKGDQVMNTEAFF.

V is TRBV27 and J is TRBJ2-5, with unresolved D. CDR1 and CDR2 (germline): MNHEY, SMNVEV (reference sequence). The V end was cut by 2 bases, the J end by 1 base, with 11 bases between. The CDR3 has 15 amino acids. The CDR3: CASSLGYGPQETQYF. CDR3 coding DNA: TGTGCCAGCAGTTTAGGTTACGGACCCCAAGAGACCCAGTACTTC.

This clonotype has just a few counts. The gene calls are TRBV27 and TRBJ2-5, with D possibly being TRBD1 (5 bases). Trimming removed 5 bases at V and 4 bases at J, with 11 bases between. Per germline, CDR1 MNHEY and CDR2 SMNVEV (reference sequence). The CDR3 spans 13 residues. The CDR3 is CASSTGFGETQYF. The CDR3, as DNA: TGTGCCAGCAGTACAGGTTTTGGAGAGACCCAGTACTTC.